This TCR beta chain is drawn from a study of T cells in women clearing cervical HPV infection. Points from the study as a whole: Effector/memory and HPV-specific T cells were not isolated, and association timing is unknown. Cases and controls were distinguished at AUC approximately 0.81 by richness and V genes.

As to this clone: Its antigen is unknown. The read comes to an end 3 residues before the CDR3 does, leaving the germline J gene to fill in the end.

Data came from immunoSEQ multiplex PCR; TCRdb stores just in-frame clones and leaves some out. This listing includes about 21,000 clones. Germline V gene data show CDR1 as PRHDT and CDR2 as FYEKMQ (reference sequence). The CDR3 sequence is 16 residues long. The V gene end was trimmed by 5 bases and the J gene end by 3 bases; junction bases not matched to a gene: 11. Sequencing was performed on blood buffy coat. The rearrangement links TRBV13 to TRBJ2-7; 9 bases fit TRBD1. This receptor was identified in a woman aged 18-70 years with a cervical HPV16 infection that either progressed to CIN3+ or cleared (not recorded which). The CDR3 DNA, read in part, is TGTGCCAGCAGCCTGGTCCGGACAGGGGCAAACTACGAG. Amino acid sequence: CASSLVRTGANYE. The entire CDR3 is CASSLVRTGANYEQYF.